This T cell receptor (beta chain) was retrieved from a study of cytomegalovirus exposure and HLA in healthy donors (dated by TCRdb to 2017 to 2019). Looking at the study overall: An earlier analysis of fewer than 750 of the donors reported 250 to 300 Gb of sequence data and 95 million to 130 million unique TCR beta sequences obtained from some 200 million T cells. Of the 398 genotyped donors, approximately 83% fell in the genetic ancestry cluster associated with self-reported Caucasian donors. The T cell repertoires of some 700 subjects were profiled by immunosequencing and related to cytomegalovirus serostatus. On average, 235,054 unique TCR beta nucleotide sequences were sequenced per donor among several hundred genotyped donors of the cohort, with about 19% of those sequences being non-productive. The study aimed to test whether cataloging public T cell receptors could reveal signatures of past pathogen exposure. All discovery cohort repertoires had been generated on a single sequencing platform. Typing coverage differed by locus: A, B, C, DRB1 and DQB1 were typed in roughly 620-640 donors, DQA1 in about 500, DPA1 in 606, and DPB1 in just under 480. To study patterns of TCR occurrence, a later analysis re-analyzed previously published TCR beta repertoires from hundreds of donors and added high-resolution HLA genotyping. In addition to the first cohort of 666 subjects, a separate validation cohort of 130 or so different subjects was used. An earlier analysis of around 640 of the donors used high-throughput TCR beta sequencing to judge whether each TCR beta V gene segment behaved as functional or pseudogenic. A later genetic analysis took genome-wide SNP genotypes for about three fifths of the 666 donors and used that subset as a discovery cohort. High-throughput TCR immunosequencing, statistical association of individual TCRs with disease status, and machine learning were combined to predict cytomegalovirus infection status. An early release that covered 500 to 800 HLA-typed donors contained around 300 gigabases of sequencing data and 65 million to 100 million unique TCR sequences. Donor age, sex, ethnicity and CMV serostatus were collected together with the repertoire data. HLA typing covered class I and class II loci at four-digit resolution. In the later analysis, no new phenotypic data were used to find candidate immune exposures; instead, reliance was placed on TCR beta sequences and their occurrence across donors. Because of strong linkage in the cohort, five DR-DQ haplotypes were treated as single units for association and clustering. Here is what the overall study found, with its caveats: Correlated functional status among segregating V segments might be attributable to linkage disequilibrium, but an unknown experimental factor could not be ruled out. In a later analysis, TCR association rates were found to vary across HLA loci, with the most associated TCRs seen for DRB1 alleles and the fewest for HLA-C alleles. The sequencing pipeline was judged likely to have produced a cluster of highly shared sequence variants as a technical artifact. The 87-base-pair reads could not distinguish some IMGT-functional V segments, including TRBV6-2 and TRBV6-3, so those segments were excluded. A later analysis found that HLA-associated TCR beta chains were more clonally expanded and had lower generation probabilities than equally common non-associated chains. Because counts were too low, about 15 rarely observed V segments, including chromosome 9 orphons, were left out of the earlier analysis of approximately 580 of the donors. In an earlier analysis of 500 to 650 of the donors, most TCR beta V segments appeared in productive rearrangements about 87% or about 30% of the time, broadly matching IMGT annotations. Compared with the roughly 600-donor mean, donors in an Asian-associated ancestry cluster had fewer N-insertions in productive TCRs, according to a later genetic analysis. In a later analysis, several top co-occurrence clusters were reported to appear linked to parvovirus B19, influenza, CMV and Epstein-Barr virus. The authors suggested that the approach could potentially be generalized to other disease states and immunological phenotypes. The study listed 150 to 200 TCR beta chains as associated with cytomegalovirus. Three of the identified cytomegalovirus-associated TCR beta chains were confirmed in vitro to be specific for cytomegalovirus antigens. In a later analysis, around 15,000 TCR beta sequences were associated with specific HLA alleles at a false discovery rate of 0.05. A further reported finding was that TCR beta sequences accurately predicted the HLA-A and HLA-B alleles for most subjects in the first cohort. While some public TCRs were present in many individuals, most TCR sequences turned up only very rarely across donors. Sequencing depth was assumed to be roughly uniform across donors in the presence/absence analyses, though that assumption may not hold. A later analysis found that most CMV-associated TCR beta chains appeared HLA-restricted, with HLA associations seemingly driven largely by CMV exposure. CMV serostatus was the only immune exposure information available for the cohort. In a later genetic analysis, a missense DCLRE1C variant was associated with V-gene and J-gene trimming of TCR beta chains, and the association was replicated in an independent cohort. When HLA alleles, especially DR and DQ, strongly co-occurred, attributing TCR associations to individual alleles was difficult. HLA typing was unavailable for some donors at each locus, so association tests used only the typed subset. The cohort was sequenced for TCR beta chains only, and without alpha or paired-chain data the features that could be detected were limited. The classifier was reported to diagnose cytomegalovirus status with high specificity and sensitivity in both the original and validation cohorts.

Libraries were prepared through the immunoSEQ multiplex PCR assay. For the multiplex PCR, a mixture combining 60 forward primers for TCR Vbeta segments and 13 reverse primers for TCR Jbeta segments was used. The CDR3 region of rearranged TCR beta genes was amplified from genomic DNA with a multiplex PCR assay. The Illumina HiSeq System was used to sequence the amplified TCR beta libraries as 87-base-pair reads. As for how the authors treated the data: A later analysis tallied roughly 76 million unique TCR beta chains across the 610 or so repertoires, and about 12 million of those chains were shared by two or more donors. Raw reads were error-corrected and collapsed into unique sequences by a nearest-neighbor algorithm in which closely related sequences were merged to remove PCR and sequencing errors. To assign V, D and J gene segments, CDR3 sequences were aligned to IMGT reference sequences. For a sequence to be retained, at least a six-nucleotide match to both a V gene segment and a J gene segment was required. A rearrangement was called productive if the CDR3 had no stop codons and remained in frame with V and J, and every other rearrangement was called non-productive. Following IMGT convention, CDR3 was defined as the stretch from the second conserved V-encoded cysteine to the conserved J-encoded phenylalanine. The earlier analysis of roughly 590 of the donors excluded sequences that lacked an unambiguous match to a single V gene segment. In an earlier analysis of 587 of the donors, a V segment was called functional when productive rearrangements were above 56.7%, and segregating when the standard deviation between donors exceeded 5%. A statistical classification framework was developed to diagnose cytomegalovirus status using the catalog of TCR beta chain sequences. In a later analysis, TCR nucleotide sequences were compared against IMGT/GENE-DB human TR gene sequences so that V and J genes could be assigned. In a later analysis, CDR3 sequences and most-parsimonious VDJ recombination scenarios were assigned using the TCRdist pipeline. In a later analysis, each TCR beta chain was defined by its CDR3 amino acid sequence together with its V-gene family, and reads lacking a unique V-gene family were excluded. A later analysis removed 500 to 600 highly shared, low-generation-probability nucleotide sequences to deal with suspected cross-contamination and a sequencing artifact. For each public chain, a later analysis derived a clonal expansion index from normalized ranks of inferred template counts within each repertoire. Generation probabilities in a later analysis came from a VDJ recombination model fitted to out-of-frame rearrangements, and those results were checked against IGoR. A later analysis scored TCR-TCR, TCR-HLA and TCR-CMV co-occurrence with hypergeometric tests, applying a repertoire-size bias correction to TCR pairs. False discovery rates were estimated in a later analysis by permuting HLA or CMV assignments 20 times. In a later analysis, co-occurring TCRs were grouped using DBSCAN, and TCRdist sequence similarity was added for clustering within HLA-allele-positive subsets. For co-occurrence clustering, repertoires with fewer than 30,000 or more than 120,000 public chains were excluded, along with four or five repertoires with anomalous nucleotide sharing. TCRdb took this table from immuneACCESS and kept in-frame rearrangements with V and J called. Such tables lack part of the clones; where checked against another copy, unresolved V genes explain under half of the gap, and the rest is unexplained. That table gives V, J and clone size, and the DNA gave D and trimming. The sample's own table lists 140,000 to 150,000 clones. The ten largest clones represent 0.75% to 1% of the sample.

As for this clone: Its antigen is currently not known.

The cohort consisted of 666 healthy bone marrow donors. All cohort members were sampled while nominally healthy, although unrecorded immune exposures were likely present. The donor was CMV seronegative and was included in the group of about 350 seronegative cohort members. A peripheral blood sample was collected from each donor, and TCR beta sequencing was performed on peripheral blood mononuclear cells. Genomic DNA was extracted from the blood cell samples with the Qiagen DNeasy Blood Extraction Kit. Counted from cysteine to phenylalanine, this CDR3 has 15 amino acids. Of all the DNA, just the CDR3 is kept, 45 bases in frame from base 1. Based on the germline V gene (reference sequence), the CDR1 and CDR2 sequences are LNHDA and SQIVND. Clipping removes 7 bases from V and 2 bases from J, with 8 as the unmatched junction base count.

This TCR was recovered from a male donor in good health and CMV-seronegative. The specimen was PBMCs. The rearranged segments are TRBV19 and TRBJ2-7; TRBD1 aligns with 10 central bases. The base sequence is TGTGCCAGTACCCCCCGGGACAGGGGTACCTACGAGCAGTACTTC. Translated, this is CASTPRDRGTYEQYF. Extended through the reference TRBV19 and TRBJ2-7 proteins, this CDR3 yields the full variable domain: DGGITQSPKYLFRKEGQNVTLSCEQNLNHDAMYWYRQDPGQGLRLIYYSQIVNDFQKGDIAEGYSVSREKKESFPLTVTSAQKNPTAFYLCASTPRDRGTYEQYFGPGTRLTVT.